The 17 T cell receptor beta chains reported below all come from one sample, sequenced in a study of blood T cell repertoires in COVID-19. The assay was immunoSEQ multiplex PCR, and TCRdb's table has in-frame clones only and misses some. The sample has tens of thousands of clones; more than 75% are singletons. Sequenced input: peripheral blood. These receptors were collected from a woman aged 65 to 85 with acute or convalescent COVID-19.

This clone was observed a handful of times. The chain uses TRBV18 and TRBJ2-7; 8 bases agree with TRBD2. V was clipped by 5 bases and J by 4 bases; unmatched bases: 4. Per germline, CDR1 KGHSH and CDR2 LQKENI. The CDR3 length is 13 residues. The CDR3 protein is CASSSTSGYEQYV. In DNA, the CDR3 is TGTGCCAGCTCATCAACTAGCGGTTACGAGCAGTACGTC.

This clone was seen only once. The CDR3 DNA reads TGTGCCATCAGTGAAACGACAGGGTTTCGTAGCACAGATACGCAGTATTTT. This encodes CAISETTGFRSTDTQYF. This rearrangement joins TRBV10-3 to TRBJ2-3; the match to TRBD1 covers 7 bases. The CDR3 length is 17 residues. Germline V gene lookup returns CDR1 ENHRY and CDR2 SYGVKD. V was clipped by 3 bases and J by 0 bases; unmatched bases: 9.

This chain links TRBV28 with TRBJ2-7, with D perhaps matching TRBD1 (6 bases). CDR1 is MDHEN, CDR2 SYDVKM, per germline. V shed 4 bases and J shed 9 bases, with 19 bases lying between them. This CDR3 comprises 14 residues. The CDR3 sequence is CASSSSSLGGGQYV. The CDR3 coding sequence is TGTGCCAGCAGTTCCAGCAGTTTAGGGGGTGGGCAGTACGTC.

The chain's CDR3 is CASSTFGGFDNSPLHF. In DNA, the CDR3 is TGTGCCAGTAGTACGTTTGGGGGGTTCGATAATTCACCCCTCCACTTT. The chain has TRBV19 and TRBJ1-6; the D gene is possibly TRBD1 (5 bases). Germline CDR1 reads LNHDA; CDR2 reads SQIVND (reference sequence). The V and J ends lost 4 bases and 5 bases respectively, with 15 bases between them. The CDR3 has 16 residues.

The chain combines TRBV29-1 with TRBJ2-5; perhaps TRBD1 as D (6 bases). V gave up 0 bases and J gave up 1 base, with 18 bases separating them. The CDR3 sequence is 17 residues long. The germline CDR1 and CDR2 sequences are SQVTM and ANQGSEA. For the CDR3, the DNA is TGCAGCGTTGAAGATGAAGGTAGCAGGGGTTTCCAAGAGACCCAGTACTTC. Protein: CSVEDEGSRGFQETQYF.

This chain uses TRBV5-5 with TRBJ1-6, with 9 bases that match TRBD1. The V gene end was trimmed by 6 bases and the J gene end by 6 bases; junction bases not matched to a gene: 4. The CDR3 covers 14 residues. Germline values: CDR1 SGHKS, CDR2 YYEKEE (reference sequence). The chain's CDR3 is CASTRTGANSPLHF. CDR3 DNA sequence: TGTGCCAGCACCCGGACAGGGGCTAATTCACCCCTCCACTTT.

The V gene is TRBV19, the J gene TRBJ1-1; D call uncertain. The CDR3 sequence is 13 residues long. V lost 4 bases and J 1 base, leaving 7 bases between the germline ends. Germline CDR1 is LNHDA and CDR2 is SQIVND (reference sequence). The CDR3 DNA is TGTGCCAGTAGTACCCTCGGGAACACTGAAGCTTTCTTT. It encodes CASSTLGNTEAFF.

This rearrangement joins TRBV11-2 to TRBJ1-2, with 8 bases fitting TRBD1. The V gene end was trimmed by 4 bases and the J gene end by 3 bases; junction bases not matched to a gene: 10. The germline V gene has CDR1 SGHAT and CDR2 FQNNGV. The CDR3 totals 16 residues. In DNA form, the CDR3 reads TGTGCCAGCAGCTCCGACAGGGGTAACAAAGACTATGGCTACACCTTC. Amino acids: CASSSDRGNKDYGYTF.

The chain's CDR3 is CASSLGGLPDNEQFF. In DNA form, the CDR3 reads TGTGCCAGCAGCTTGGGCGGGCTCCCTGACAATGAGCAGTTCTTC. This chain uses TRBV7-9 with TRBJ2-1; D might be TRBD2 (5 bases). Per germline, CDR1 SEHNR and CDR2 FQNEAQ (reference sequence). This CDR3 is built from 15 residues. V was pared by 3 bases and J by 5 bases, with 14 bases between.

The rearrangement joins TRBV10-3 to TRBJ2-2; D gene uncertain. V was cut by 9 bases and J by 3 bases, with 5 bases left in between. The CDR3 extends over 11 amino acids. In germline, CDR1 is ENHRY, CDR2 SYGVKD. The CDR3 sequence: CAIRDTGELFF. CDR3 bases: TGTGCCATACGGGACACCGGGGAGCTGTTTTTT.

The chain employs TRBV28 and TRBJ2-7; 9 positions match TRBD2. In germline, CDR1 is MDHEN, CDR2 SYDVKM. The CDR3 length is 14 residues. Trimming took 2 bases from V and 7 from J; bases not matched to a gene: 6. Written as DNA, the CDR3 is TGTGCCAGCAGTTTAGCGGGGGGGCCGAGGGAGCAGTACGTC. Translated: CASSLAGGPREQYV.

V and J are TRBV7-8 and TRBJ1-4; 10 nucleotides agree with TRBD1. Germline V gene data show CDR1 as SGHVS and CDR2 as FQNEAQ. Unmatched junction bases numbered 8, after V lost 1 base and J lost 0 bases. This CDR3 spans 19 amino acids. In nucleotides, the CDR3 is TGTGCCAGCAGCTTAGAGCTTATTGGACAGGGGGCAACTAATGAAAAACTGTTTTTT. Residues: CASSLELIGQGATNEKLFF.

The chain links TRBV7-2 to TRBJ1-3; unclear D gene. Deletions cut 5 bases from V and 0 bases from J, with 14 bases between. In germline, CDR1 is SGHTA, CDR2 FQGNSA. This CDR3 has 16 amino acids. The CDR3 sequence is CASSPVSPISGNTIYF. The CDR3 DNA reads TGTGCCAGCAGCCCGGTTAGTCCTATCTCTGGAAACACCATATATTTT.

The genes are TRBV6-1 and TRBJ2-7; a possible D gene is TRBD2 (5 bases). CDR3 length: 12 amino acids. Germline V gene data show CDR1 as MNHNS and CDR2 as SASEGT. Trimming took 5 bases from V and 6 from J, leaving 11 bases between them. For the CDR3, the DNA is TGTGCCAGCAGTAGCGGACCGACCGAGCAGTACGTC. Its protein is CASSSGPTEQYV.

The chain carries TRBV27 and TRBJ1-5; tentatively, D is TRBD1 (5 bases). The V end lost 5 bases, the J end lost 0 bases, and 11 bases lay between the germline ends. The CDR3 runs to 15 residues. Per the germline V gene, CDR1 is MNHEY and CDR2 is SMNVEV (reference sequence). For the CDR3, the DNA is TGTGCCAGCAGTCCGGGGGAGTATAGCAATCAGCCCCAGCATTTT. Translating gives CASSPGEYSNQPQHF.

The V and J genes are TRBV7-9 and TRBJ2-2; no clear D gene. This CDR3 spans 14 amino acids. Germline loops: CDR1 SEHNR, CDR2 FQNEAQ (reference sequence). The V end lost 6 bases, the J end lost 5 bases, and 13 bases lay between the germline ends. The CDR3 sequence is CASRLASSTGELFF. The CDR3 region has the DNA TGTGCCAGCAGATTGGCTTCAAGTACCGGGGAGCTGTTTTTT. Filled out from reference TRBV7-9 and TRBJ2-2, the complete variable domain reads DTGVSQNPRHKITKRGQNVTFRCDPISEHNRLYWYRQTLGQGPEFLTYFQNEAQLEKSRLLSDRFSAERPKGSFSTLEIQRTEQGDSAMYLCASRLASSTGELFFGEGSRLTVL.

The chain couples TRBV19 to TRBJ2-7; 9 bases match TRBD1. Germline loops: CDR1 LNHDA, CDR2 SQIVND (reference sequence). The CDR3 runs 14 residues. With 9 bases clipped from V and 1 base from J, the junction kept 7 bases outside the gene matches. CDR3 amino acids: CARPGQGISYEQYV. The CDR3 DNA follows: TGTGCCAGACCGGGACAGGGAATTTCCTACGAGCAGTACGTC.